This TCR beta chain was documented in a study of T cell clonality in common variable immunodeficiency. Sequenced by immunoSEQ multiplex PCR; TCRdb stores in-frame clones only, minus some. This sample carries under 65,000 clones and no singletons, and around 0.8% goes to the top ten. Findings of the study overall: CVID subjects had higher TCRbeta clonality than healthy controls, most marked in about a third. Shared TCRbeta clones were fewer between CVID subjects than controls.

This clone was recorded at least ten times. Its target is not known. The TCR comes from a person aged 18 to 70 in good health. The sequenced sample consisted of peripheral blood mononuclear cells.

This CDR3 reads CASTPDRVNTEAFF. The sequenced part of the CDR3 DNA is TGTGCCAGTACCCCGGACAGGGTGAACACTGAA. This sequence joins TRBV19 and TRBJ1-1, with 8 bases aligning to TRBD1. Sequencing ends 3 residues short of the CDR3 end; the germline J gene provides the rest. This CDR3 contains 14 residues. The J segment lost 0 bases and the V segment lost 7 bases, leaving 4 bases of the junction unmatched. Looked up from germline, CDR1 is LNHDA and CDR2 is SQIVND (reference sequence).